Shown below are 27 T cell receptor beta chains from a single sample sequenced in a study of T cell responses to AZD1222 COVID-19 vaccine. Some clones are missing from TCRdb's copy, which holds only in-frame ones; the method was immunoSEQ multiplex PCR. Among 100,000 to 110,000 clones listed, around 89% were seen once. The specimen comprised peripheral blood, sampled on day 0 of AZD1222 vaccination. These receptors were taken from an adult in good health.

This sequence joins TRBV19 and TRBJ2-7, with D perhaps matching TRBD1 (6 bases). CDR1 is LNHDA, CDR2 SQIVND, per germline (reference sequence). Trimming took 3 bases from V and 1 from J, leaving 10 bases between them. The CDR3 runs 14 residues. The CDR3 is CASSIEDRSYEQYF. The CDR3 bases are TGTGCCAGTAGTATTGAGGACAGATCCTACGAGCAGTACTTC.

This chain connects TRBV28 to TRBJ1-2, with 9 bases fitting TRBD1. This CDR3 is 15 amino acids long. The V gene's germline CDR1 is MDHEN and CDR2 SYDVKM. With 6 bases clipped from V and 6 bases from J, the junction kept 11 bases outside the gene matches. In DNA, the CDR3 is TGTGCCAGCAGGGGGGGGGACAGGGAGGGAGATGGCTACACCTTC. It is translated as CASRGGDREGDGYTF.

This chain uses TRBV5-6 with TRBJ2-3; 11 positions agree with TRBD2. Germline trimming cut 1 base from V and 2 bases from J; bases unmatched to any gene: 12. CDR1 SGHDT and CDR2 YYEEEE come from the germline V gene. The CDR3 consists of 19 residues. As DNA, the CDR3 is TGTGCCAGCAGCTTGACGAAACCGGGACTAGCGGCCCCCACAGATACGCAGTATTTT. Amino acid sequence: CASSLTKPGLAAPTDTQYF.

The rearrangement joins TRBV9 to TRBJ2-2, with D unclear. This CDR3 is built from 15 residues. Trimming removed 3 bases at V and 1 base at J, with 10 bases between. Germline values: CDR1 SGDLS, CDR2 YYNGEE. CDR3 loop: CASSAQPGNTGELFF. The CDR3 coding sequence is TGTGCCAGCAGCGCCCAACCGGGGAACACCGGGGAGCTGTTTTTT. Based on the CDR3 plus reference TRBV9 and TRBJ2-2, the full variable domain is DSGVTQTPKHLITATGQRVTLRCSPRSGDLSVYWYQQSLDQGLQFLIQYYNGEERAKGNILERFSAQQFPDLHSELNLSSLELGDSALYFCASSAQPGNTGELFFGEGSRLTVL.

Comments on this clone: This likely comes from a read error, as the CDR3 has no conserved phenylalanine or tryptophan at its end. The chain recombines TRBV28 with TRBJ1-5, with D possibly TRBD1 on 5 matching bases. Germline V gives CDR1 MDHEN, CDR2 SYDVKM. This CDR3 is 14 amino acids long. Trimming shortened V by 5 bases and J by 4 bases, and 12 bases separated the two germline ends. DNA for the CDR3: TGTGCCAGCAGTCCCTACGACAGAAATCAGCCCCAGCATTCT. Its translation: CASSPYDRNQPQHS.

Remarks on this clone: The same CDR3 also results from other DNA sequences found in this sample. The chain employs TRBV12-3 or TRBV12-4 and TRBJ2-1; D gene ambiguous. The CDR3 loop spans 12 amino acids. Trimming shortened V by 8 bases and J by 9 bases, and 14 bases separated the two germline ends. The CDR3 nucleotides are TGTGCCAGCTCTTTCGGCGGTGGTGAGCAGTTCTTC. This sequence encodes CASSFGGGEQFF.

This clone is labeled as medium-sized. The chain's CDR3 is CASSVALGGELFF. Written as DNA, the CDR3 is TGTGCCAGCAGCGTGGCCTTAGGGGGGGAGCTGTTTTTT. J is TRBJ2-2 and V is TRBV9; D is uncertain. V lost 2 bases to trimming and J lost 8 bases, with 10 bases between them. Per the germline V gene, CDR1 is SGDLS and CDR2 is YYNGEE. The CDR3 length is 13 residues.

The V gene is TRBV7-2, the J gene TRBJ2-1; 10 positions agree with TRBD1. Trimming took 6 bases from V and 4 from J; bases not matched to a gene: 9. From germline, CDR1 is SGHTA and CDR2 FQGNSA. The CDR3 loop spans 16 amino acids. The CDR3 protein is CASSYPDRGPYNEQFF. CDR3 bases: TGTGCCAGCAGTTACCCCGACAGGGGGCCATACAATGAGCAGTTCTTC.

This clone was seen only a few times. CDR3 DNA sequence: TGTGCCAGCAGCTTGGGAGGACGGCCGCTCTACGAGCAGTACTTC. Its protein product is CASSLGGRPLYEQYF. The J gene is TRBJ2-7, the V gene TRBV5-5; D is unclear. Trimming left V 0 bases short and J 3 bases short, with 13 bases between. Germline V lookup: CDR1 SGHKS, CDR2 YYEKEE (reference sequence). The CDR3 covers 15 residues. The full variable domain, completed using reference TRBV5-5 and TRBJ2-7, is DAGVTQSPTHLIKTRGQQVTLRCSPISGHKSVSWYQQVLGQGPQFIFQYYEKEERGRGNFPDRFSARQFPNYSSELNVNALLLGDSALYLCASSLGGRPLYEQYFGPGTRLTVT.

The gene calls are TRBV9 and TRBJ2-7; possibly TRBD2 for D (5 bases). This CDR3 is built from 15 residues. V lost 2 bases, J lost 2 bases, and 14 bases lay in between. Germline values: CDR1 SGDLS, CDR2 YYNGEE. The CDR3 loop is CASSVTNSEAYEQYF. DNA of the CDR3: TGTGCCAGCAGCGTTACGAATAGCGAAGCCTACGAGCAGTACTTC.

This chain uses TRBV19 with TRBJ2-1, with 7 bases lining up with TRBD2. From germline, CDR1 is LNHDA and CDR2 SQIVND (reference sequence). The CDR3 totals 13 residues. Trimming cost V 10 bases and J 2 bases; bases outside gene matches: 5. The CDR3 loop reads CATSGTTYNEQFF. CDR3 nucleotide sequence: TGTGCCACTTCGGGGACTACCTACAATGAGCAGTTCTTC.

The rearrangement joins TRBV19 to TRBJ2-5; 10 positions agree with TRBD1. The trim removed 3 bases at V and 5 bases at J, leaving 9 bases unmatched. Germline assignment: CDR1 LNHDA and CDR2 SQIVND (reference sequence). The length of the CDR3 is 16 residues. CDR3 region: CASSIFWDRGSETQYF. Written as DNA, the CDR3 is TGTGCCAGTAGTATCTTCTGGGACAGGGGTTCGGAGACCCAGTACTTC.

This rearrangement joins TRBV28 to TRBJ2-1, with D possibly being TRBD2 (6 bases). From germline, CDR1 is MDHEN and CDR2 SYDVKM. The ends were cut back, 2 bases at V and 2 bases at J, with 13 bases in the middle. The CDR3 consists of 16 residues. The CDR3 DNA is TGTGCCAGCAGTTTACCCACTAGCCGAACCTACAATGAGCAGTTCTTC. Amino acid sequence: CASSLPTSRTYNEQFF.

This chain links TRBV7-9 with TRBJ1-3, with no clear D. Germline-derived CDR1 and CDR2 are SEHNR and FQNEAQ (reference sequence). V lost 5 bases, J lost 4 bases, and 9 bases lay in between. The CDR3 is 13 amino acids. The CDR3 coding sequence is TGTGCCAGCAGCCGACCTCAGGGAAACACCATATATTTT. It encodes CASSRPQGNTIYF.

The chain joins TRBV25-1 to TRBJ1-4, with a tentative D call TRBD1 (6 bases). The CDR3 has 15 amino acids. The V and J ends lost 4 bases and 7 bases respectively, with 16 bases between them. Germline CDR1 and CDR2: MGHDK and SYGVNS. CDR3 DNA: TGTGCCAGCAGTGGGGGTAGGGGGTACGGTGAAAAACTGTTTTTT. Translation gives CASSGGRGYGEKLFF.

This clone was found once. V is TRBV23-1 and J is TRBJ2-7, with 7 bases lining up with TRBD2. TRBV23-1 is sorted into the ORF group, with uncertain function. CDR3 length: 13 residues. V was pared by 10 bases and J by 5 bases, with 11 bases of the junction left unmatched. The CDR3 DNA sequence: TGCGCCACCGTGGGAGGGAGAGGGCACGAGCAGTACTTC. It codes for CATVGGRGHEQYF.

Of note for this clone: Other nucleotide sequences from this sample produce the same CDR3. The chain joins TRBV7-6 to TRBJ1-3; perhaps TRBD1 as D (6 bases). Germline lookup yields CDR1 SGHVS and CDR2 FNYEAQ. The CDR3 covers 14 residues. The V gene lost 1 base and the J gene lost 2 bases, with 6 bases spanning the gap. The CDR3 loop is CASSLGTAGNTIYF. The CDR3 nucleotides are TGTGCCAGCAGCTTAGGGACAGCTGGAAACACCATATATTTT.

V gene TRBV18 combines with J gene TRBJ2-2, with D unclear. Trimming stripped 3 bases from V and 5 bases from J, with 10 bases between. The CDR3 consists of 14 residues. CDR1 KGHSH and CDR2 LQKENI come from the germline V gene. The CDR3 sequence: CASSPTGWTGELFF. For the CDR3, the DNA is TGTGCCAGCTCACCTACTGGATGGACCGGGGAGCTGTTTTTT.

The chain combines TRBV12-5 with TRBJ1-6; tentatively, D is TRBD1 (6 bases). Trimming took 1 base from V and 5 from J, leaving 12 bases between them. Germline V gene data show CDR1 as LGHNT and CDR2 as FRNRAP. CDR3 length: 16 residues. This CDR3 is CASGLGGTRDNSPLHF. The CDR3 DNA follows: TGTGCTAGTGGTTTGGGGGGGACACGAGATAATTCACCCCTCCACTTT.

This clone was counted a single time. The rearrangement links TRBV7-9 to TRBJ2-3, with 9 bases matching TRBD1. V gave up 11 bases and J gave up 0 bases; unmatched junction bases: 12. The CDR3 is made up of 16 amino acids. Germline V gives CDR1 SEHNR, CDR2 FQNEAQ (reference sequence). CDR3 sequence (DNA): TGTGCCTTTCCCCGGGACAGGGCGCCAAGCACAGATACGCAGTATTTT. Amino acids: CAFPRDRAPSTDTQYF.

This clone was seen only a few times. The chain recombines TRBV5-6 with TRBJ1-5; 9 positions match TRBD1. Germline CDR1 and CDR2: SGHDT and YYEEEE. The CDR3 loop spans 14 amino acids. V shed 4 bases and J 6 bases; nucleotides not matched to a gene: 5. The CDR3 bases are TGTGCCAGCAGCATTGGACAGGGGAGTCAGCCCCAGCATTTT. It codes for CASSIGQGSQPQHF.

The table lists this clone with a count of one. V is TRBV7-2 and J is TRBJ2-7, with 8 bases aligning to TRBD2. The CDR3 loop spans 14 amino acids. From germline, CDR1 is SGHTA and CDR2 FQGNSA. Unmatched junction bases numbered 7, after V lost 4 bases and J lost 5 bases. The CDR3 here is CASSSWTSSNEQYF. CDR3 nucleotides: TGTGCCAGCAGCTCTTGGACTAGCTCGAACGAGCAGTACTTC. The full variable domain, with the rest looked up from reference TRBV7-2 and TRBJ2-7, is GAGVSQSPSNKVTEKGKDVELRCDPISGHTALYWYRQSLGQGLEFLIYFQGNSAPDKSGLPSDRFSAERTGGSVSTLTIQRTQQEDSAVYLCASSSWTSSNEQYFGPGTRLTVT.

This sequence joins TRBV25-1 and TRBJ2-6; D is uncertain. The CDR3 contains 16 residues. Trimming removed 2 bases at V and 0 bases at J, with 8 bases between. Germline CDR1 MGHDK, CDR2 SYGVNS. The CDR3 DNA reads as TGTGCCAGCAGTGAAGTGGGTACCTCTGGGGCCAACGTCCTGACTTTC. It yields the protein CASSEVGTSGANVLTF.

V is TRBV19 and J is TRBJ1-1; D unclear. Trimming shortened V by 1 base and J by 1 base, and 7 bases separated the two germline ends. In germline, CDR1 is LNHDA, CDR2 SQIVND (reference sequence). The CDR3 consists of 14 residues. CDR3 protein: CASSIVTTNTEAFF. In nucleotides, the CDR3 is TGTGCCAGTAGTATAGTGACAACGAACACTGAAGCTTTCTTT. The whole variable domain, filled in from reference TRBV19 and TRBJ1-1, reads DGGITQSPKYLFRKEGQNVTLSCEQNLNHDAMYWYRQDPGQGLRLIYYSQIVNDFQKGDIAEGYSVSREKKESFPLTVTSAQKNPTAFYLCASSIVTTNTEAFFGQGTRLTVV.

The chain links TRBV7-2 to TRBJ2-7, with D possibly matching TRBD1 (6 bases). The CDR3 runs to 15 residues. V lost 6 bases and J 9 bases, leaving 24 bases between the germline ends. Germline CDR1 and CDR2: SGHTA and FQGNSA. The CDR3 sequence is CASRPYRSGDNWQYF. The CDR3, as DNA: TGTGCCAGCAGACCATACAGGTCAGGGGATAACTGGCAGTACTTC.

The chain joins TRBV9 to TRBJ1-1; TRBD1 agrees at 7 bases. J lost 1 base, V lost 0 bases, and 3 bases had no gene match. The V gene's germline CDR1 is SGDLS and CDR2 YYNGEE. The CDR3 loop spans 15 amino acids. CDR3 sequence: CASSVGTGWNTEAFF. Here the CDR3 DNA reads TGTGCCAGCAGCGTAGGGACAGGATGGAACACTGAAGCTTTCTTT.

CDR3 sequence: CASSLGQDYGYTF. The CDR3, as DNA: TGTGCCAGCAGCCTGGGACAGGACTATGGCTACACCTTC. This rearrangement joins TRBV5-4 to TRBJ1-2; TRBD1 aligns across 8 bases. The CDR3 covers 13 residues. Germline V lookup: CDR1 SGHNT, CDR2 YYREEE (reference sequence). Trimming at V came to 4 bases and at J to 3 bases, leaving 2 bases not matched to a gene.